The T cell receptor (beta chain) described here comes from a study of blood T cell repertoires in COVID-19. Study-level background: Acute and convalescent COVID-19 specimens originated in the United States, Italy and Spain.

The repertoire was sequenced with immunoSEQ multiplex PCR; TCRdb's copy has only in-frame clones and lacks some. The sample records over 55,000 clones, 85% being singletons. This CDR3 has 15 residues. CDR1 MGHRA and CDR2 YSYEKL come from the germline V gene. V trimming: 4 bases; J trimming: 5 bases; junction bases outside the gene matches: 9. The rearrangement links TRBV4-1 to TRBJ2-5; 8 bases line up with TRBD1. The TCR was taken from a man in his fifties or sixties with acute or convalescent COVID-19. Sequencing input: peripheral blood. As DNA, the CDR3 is TGCGCCAGCAGCCCCCGGACAGGGAAGGTGGAGACCCAGTACTTC. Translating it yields CASSPRTGKVETQYF.